The present entry profiles one T cell receptor (beta chain) with its context. One Seattle source followed patients from active infection through their disease course. This sample is drawn from a study of blood T cell repertoires in COVID-19. Across the study: The study drew acute and convalescent COVID-19 samples from the United States, Italy and Spain. Sources were T cells, B-cell-depleted T cells, or PBMCs; the material itself was cDNA or gDNA.

Source study methods: Amplified reference gene primers provided the basis for estimating nucleated cell counts. Libraries were prepared by immunoSEQ multiplex PCR; TCRdb keeps only in-frame clonotypes and omits some of them. V and J calls and clone size are as listed in that table; D and trimming were resolved from the DNA. The sample lists about 480,000 clones; 89% were seen once. The source is a man between 18 and 35 years old with COVID-19, enrolled during active disease. The specimen sequenced was peripheral blood.

CDR3 in DNA: TGTGCCAGCAGCCTCGGACTAGCGGAACTATACAATGAGCAGTTCTTC. Translating gives CASSLGLAELYNEQFF. The rearrangement joins TRBV5-4 to TRBJ2-1, with 10 bases matching TRBD2. The CDR3 totals 16 residues. J lost 4 bases, V lost 4 bases, and 8 bases had no gene match. Germline CDR1 reads SGHNT; CDR2 reads YYREEE (reference sequence).